These 9 T cell receptor beta chains came from one sample sequenced in a study of cytomegalovirus exposure and HLA in healthy donors. PCR was performed using 60 Vbeta and 13 Jbeta primers. Only in-frame clones appear in the TCRdb table, and some are missing; sequencing was by immunoSEQ multiplex PCR. The sample includes more than 90,000 clones, 80% to 85% of them seen just once. Sequences were obtained from PBMCs. Receptors were obtained from a man aged 30 to 45 in good health and CMV-seropositive.

The chain uses TRBV5-6 and TRBJ2-3; D is possibly TRBD2 (5 bases). The CDR3 length is 16 residues. CDR1 SGHDT and CDR2 YYEEEE come from the germline V gene. V was shortened by 3 bases and J by 0 bases, with 14 bases between the two germline ends. The CDR3 loop reads CASSSEIAISTDTQYF. CDR3 sequence (DNA): TGTGCCAGCAGCTCAGAGATAGCGATAAGCACAGATACGCAGTATTTT.

This clone occurred a few times. The chain carries TRBV9 and TRBJ1-3, with 8 bases lining up with TRBD1. This CDR3 spans 18 amino acids. V was clipped by 1 base and J by 3 bases; unmatched bases: 12. Germline CDR1 reads SGDLS; CDR2 reads YYNGEE. The DNA of the CDR3 is TGTGCCAGCAGCGTACCTTCCGGGCAGGGGGCCTTTGGAAACACCATATATTTT. Its translation: CASSVPSGQGAFGNTIYF. Full variable domain (missing parts from reference TRBV9 and TRBJ1-3): DSGVTQTPKHLITATGQRVTLRCSPRSGDLSVYWYQQSLDQGLQFLIQYYNGEERAKGNILERFSAQQFPDLHSELNLSSLELGDSALYFCASSVPSGQGAFGNTIYFGEGSWLTVV.

This clone was counted only a few times. Written as DNA, the CDR3 is TGTGCCAGCAGTTTAAGAGCGGGAGTACGGAACACCGGGGAGCTGTTTTTT. It yields the protein CASSLRAGVRNTGELFF. This sequence joins TRBV27 and TRBJ2-2, with 8 bases lining up with TRBD2. The V and J ends lost 2 bases and 1 base, in that order; junction bases with no gene match: 6. The CDR3 consists of 17 residues. Germline CDR1 MNHEY, CDR2 SMNVEV (reference sequence).

This clone was observed a handful of times. This rearrangement joins TRBV7-3 to TRBJ1-1; D not resolved. This CDR3 has 13 amino acids. V lost 2 bases, J lost 4 bases, and 8 bases lay in between. The germline V gene has CDR1 SGHTA and CDR2 FQGTGA. The CDR3 spells CASSLFGSTEAFF. The CDR3 DNA reads TGTGCCAGCAGCTTATTCGGTAGCACTGAAGCTTTCTTT.

This chain links TRBV29-1 with TRBJ1-2, with 10 bases lining up with TRBD1. Germline V gene data show CDR1 as SQVTM and CDR2 as ANQGSEA. V gave up 3 bases and J gave up 4 bases; unmatched junction bases: 17. CDR3 size: 18 residues. CDR3 DNA sequence: TGCAGCGTTGATCTGATCGCGCGTCCGGGACAGGGGACCTATGGCTACACCTTC. This codes for CSVDLIARPGQGTYGYTF. The variable domain in full, with the rest retrieved from reference TRBV29-1 and TRBJ1-2, is SAVISQKPSRDICQRGTSLTIQCQVDSQVTMMFWYRQQPGQSLTLIATANQGSEATYESGFVIDKFPISRPNLTFSTLTVSNMSPEDSSIYLCSVDLIARPGQGTYGYTFGSGTRLTVV.

A few counts support this clone. V usage is TRBV18 and J usage is TRBJ1-1, with D hard to call. Germline loops: CDR1 KGHSH, CDR2 LQKENI. The CDR3 is 13 amino acids. Trimming left V 4 bases short and J 1 base short, with 7 bases between. The DNA of the CDR3 is TGTGCCAGCTCACGAGGGCCGAACACTGAAGCTTTCTTT. It is translated as CASSRGPNTEAFF.

This clone was seen only a few times. The rearrangement links TRBV28 to TRBJ1-2; TRBD1 matches 12 bases. The ends lost 4 bases at V and 8 bases at J; junction bases unmatched: 11. Germline loops: CDR1 MDHEN, CDR2 SYDVKM. The CDR3 covers 16 residues. The CDR3 reads CASSYDGTGGARGYTF. DNA of the CDR3: TGTGCCAGCAGTTATGACGGGACAGGGGGCGCGAGGGGCTACACCTTC.

This clone has more than one count but fewer than ten. The V gene is TRBV11-2, the J gene TRBJ2-3; 7 nucleotides line up with TRBD1. CDR1 and CDR2 from the germline V gene are SGHAT and FQNNGV. The V gene end was trimmed by 3 bases and the J gene end by 1 base; junction bases not matched to a gene: 10. The CDR3 spans 17 residues. The CDR3 DNA is TGTGCCAGCAGCTTCCCACGGACAGGAGAACGCACAGATACGCAGTATTTT. Its protein is CASSFPRTGERTDTQYF.

The rearrangement joins TRBV11-1 to TRBJ1-1, with D unclear. The CDR3 totals 17 residues. Germline CDR1 reads SGHAT; CDR2 reads FQDESV (reference sequence). Trimming stripped 1 base from V and 0 bases from J, with 15 bases between. CDR3: CASSLVPIGLLNTEAFF. The CDR3 region has the DNA TGTGCCAGCAGCTTAGTCCCAATCGGGTTACTGAACACTGAAGCTTTCTTT.